A selection of T cell receptor beta chains follows, all from one sample in a study of lymphopenia after photon versus proton radiotherapy. The table came from immunoSEQ multiplex PCR; TCRdb's copy has only in-frame clones and leaves some out. This repertoire shows more than 15,000 clones, 86% found once; its top ten account for roughly 11%. The sample consisted of peripheral blood, taken from a patient treated with proton-based radiotherapy. These receptors all stem from a man in his 70s with pancreatic cancer. Both conserved end residues are part of each CDR3. Fields, in order: CDR3 DNA, CDR3 protein, D gene, V gene, J gene, clone size. A D gene is named only where the DNA matches it firmly. For some rows the clone size is stated as once, few or many, or as a class when expanded; others skip it.

CDR3nt: TGCAGCGCTTCAGGGGGCGAAGGCAATCAGCCCCAGCATTTT
CDR3aa: CSASGGEGNQPQHF
d_gene: TRBD1
v_gene: TRBV29-1
j_gene: TRBJ1-5
abundance: -

CDR3nt: TGTGCCATCAGGGGACACCCGAACACTGAAGCTTTCTTT
CDR3aa: CAIRGHPNTEAFF
d_gene: -
v_gene: TRBV10-3
j_gene: TRBJ1-1
abundance: -

CDR3nt: TGTGCCAGCAGTTTTCAACCGGGACAGAGGAATTCACCCCTCCACTTT
CDR3aa: CASSFQPGQRNSPLHF
d_gene: TRBD1
v_gene: TRBV6-6
j_gene: TRBJ1-6
abundance: few

CDR3nt: TGCAGCGCATCCGGGACGGATGGAAACACCATATATTTT
CDR3aa: CSASGTDGNTIYF
d_gene: -
v_gene: TRBV29-1
j_gene: TRBJ1-3
abundance: -

CDR3nt: TGTGCCAGCAGCCCGCCGGGGGTGGACCACGAGCAGTACTTC
CDR3aa: CASSPPGVDHEQYF
d_gene: -
v_gene: TRBV11-3
j_gene: TRBJ2-7
abundance: -

CDR3nt: TGCAGCGTTGAAGAGCGCCAGGCGCCCTACGAGCAGTACTTC
CDR3aa: CSVEERQAPYEQYF
d_gene: -
v_gene: TRBV29-1
j_gene: TRBJ2-7
abundance: -

CDR3nt: TGTGCCAGCAGGAGACAGGGGAACACAGATACGCAGTATTTT
CDR3aa: CASRRQGNTDTQYF
d_gene: TRBD1
v_gene: TRBV6-4
j_gene: TRBJ2-3
abundance: -

CDR3nt: TGTGCCAGCAGCAAACCGGACAGGGGAGTTGACGAGCAGTACTTC
CDR3aa: CASSKPDRGVDEQYF
d_gene: -
v_gene: TRBV21-1
j_gene: TRBJ2-7
abundance: -

CDR3nt: TGTGCCAGCCTCAATTTCGACAGGGTGCAAGAGACCCAGTACTTC
CDR3aa: CASLNFDRVQETQYF
d_gene: TRBD1
v_gene: TRBV5-6
j_gene: TRBJ2-5
abundance: -

CDR3nt: TGTGCCAGCAGCCAAGAATACACCGGGGAGCTGTTTTTT
CDR3aa: CASSQEYTGELFF
d_gene: -
v_gene: TRBV14
j_gene: TRBJ2-2
abundance: once

CDR3nt: TGTGCCAGCAGTACCAATAATGAAAAACTGTTTTTT
CDR3aa: CASSTNNEKLFF
d_gene: -
v_gene: TRBV6-1
j_gene: TRBJ1-4
abundance: -

CDR3nt: TGTGCCAGCAGCTTAAGCCAGGGACATGAAAAACTGTTTTTT
CDR3aa: CASSLSQGHEKLFF
d_gene: -
v_gene: TRBV11-3
j_gene: TRBJ1-4
abundance: -

CDR3nt: TGTGCCAGCACCCAAAACCGGGACAGCACCTACGAGCAGTACTTC
CDR3aa: CASTQNRDSTYEQYF
d_gene: TRBD1
v_gene: TRBV11-2
j_gene: TRBJ2-7
abundance: -

CDR3nt: TGTGCCAGCAGCGTAGGACAGTACACCGGGGAGCTGTTTTTT
CDR3aa: CASSVGQYTGELFF
d_gene: -
v_gene: TRBV9
j_gene: TRBJ2-2
abundance: -

CDR3nt: TGCGCCCGCCAAAGCCCCCCCCACCCCGGGACAGGGGGCTACGAGCAGTACTTC
CDR3aa: CARQSPPHPGTGGYEQYF
d_gene: TRBD1
v_gene: TRBV4-1
j_gene: TRBJ2-7
abundance: -

CDR3nt: TGTGCCAGTAGTATAGGCCCCGGGACTGGAAATGAAAAACTGTTTTTT
CDR3aa: CASSIGPGTGNEKLFF
d_gene: -
v_gene: TRBV19
j_gene: TRBJ1-4
abundance: -

CDR3nt: TGTGCCAGCAGTACCCTGGGGAACACCGGGGAGCTGTTTTTT
CDR3aa: CASSTLGNTGELFF
d_gene: -
v_gene: TRBV6-6
j_gene: TRBJ2-2
abundance: -

CDR3nt: TGTGCCAGCAGCAGTCCCGGGACATTCCAATACGAGCAGTACTTC
CDR3aa: CASSSPGTFQYEQYF
d_gene: -
v_gene: TRBV5-6
j_gene: TRBJ2-7
abundance: -

CDR3nt: TGTGCCAGCAGACGACTCTCGTTTAGCAATCAGCCCCAGCATTTT
CDR3aa: CASRRLSFSNQPQHF
d_gene: -
v_gene: TRBV6-5
j_gene: TRBJ1-5
abundance: -

CDR3nt: TGTGCCAGCAGCCTTAGCCGGGACAGGGAGCAGTACTTC
CDR3aa: CASSLSRDREQYF
d_gene: TRBD1
v_gene: TRBV7-3
j_gene: TRBJ2-7
abundance: -

CDR3nt: TGTGCCACCAGCAGGCCCTTCTCCCCTGGAGCCAACGTCCTGACTTTC
CDR3aa: CATSRPFSPGANVLTF
d_gene: -
v_gene: TRBV15
j_gene: TRBJ2-6
abundance: -

CDR3nt: TGCAGCGTTTGTCCCCCCGGAACTAGCGGGGGGTTCGGCAATGAGCAGTTCTTC
CDR3aa: CSVCPPGTSGGFGNEQFF
d_gene: TRBD2
v_gene: TRBV29-1
j_gene: TRBJ2-1
abundance: -

CDR3nt: TGTGCCAGCAGTTCTATAAGTACTCAGCCCCAGCATTTT
CDR3aa: CASSSISTQPQHF
d_gene: -
v_gene: TRBV27
j_gene: TRBJ1-5
abundance: -

CDR3nt: TGTGCCAGCAGGGTTTGGGGGGATCTTTCCCGAAATAGCAATCAGCCCCAGCATTTT
CDR3aa: CASRVWGDLSRNSNQPQHF
d_gene: -
v_gene: TRBV7-2
j_gene: TRBJ1-5
abundance: -

CDR3nt: TGTGCCAGCAGCTTATATTGGGACAGGGGGTGTTTCTTC
CDR3aa: CASSLYWDRGCFF
d_gene: TRBD1
v_gene: TRBV5-6
j_gene: TRBJ2-1
abundance: -

CDR3nt: TGTGCCAGCAGCTCCACAGGGGGCGCGAACACTGAAGCTTTCTTT
CDR3aa: CASSSTGGANTEAFF
d_gene: TRBD1
v_gene: TRBV7-3
j_gene: TRBJ1-1
abundance: once

CDR3nt: TGTGCCAGCAGTGGGACAGGGGGTCGAGGGCCCCAGCATTTT
CDR3aa: CASSGTGGRGPQHF
d_gene: TRBD1
v_gene: TRBV2
j_gene: TRBJ1-5
abundance: -

CDR3nt: TGTGCCTTTGGCGGGGGGCCTGGAAACACCATATATTTT
CDR3aa: CAFGGGPGNTIYF
d_gene: -
v_gene: TRBV30
j_gene: TRBJ1-3
abundance: -

CDR3nt: TGTGCCAGCAGCCCCTACAGGGGCCGTAATTCACCCCTCCACTTT
CDR3aa: CASSPYRGRNSPLHF
d_gene: TRBD1
v_gene: TRBV6-6
j_gene: TRBJ1-6
abundance: once

CDR3nt: TGTGCCAGCAGCACCGGGACTAGCGCCACAGATACGCAGTATTTT
CDR3aa: CASSTGTSATDTQYF
d_gene: TRBD2
v_gene: TRBV6-5
j_gene: TRBJ2-3
abundance: -

CDR3nt: TGCGCCAGCAGCTTGGCCTTGGGACTTCCCGACAATGAGCAGTTCTTC
CDR3aa: CASSLALGLPDNEQFF
d_gene: -
v_gene: TRBV5-1
j_gene: TRBJ2-1
abundance: -

CDR3nt: TGTGCCAGCAGCTTTGGCGGCTCCTACAATGAGCAGTTCTTC
CDR3aa: CASSFGGSYNEQFF
d_gene: -
v_gene: TRBV7-3
j_gene: TRBJ2-1
abundance: once

CDR3nt: TGCGCCAGCAGCTATAGCAGGGGACAGGGGGCTGGGTTGCAGTACTTC
CDR3aa: CASSYSRGQGAGLQYF
d_gene: TRBD1
v_gene: TRBV5-1
j_gene: TRBJ2-7
abundance: -

CDR3nt: TGCGCCAGCAGCCCTAGCGGGAGGTGGAATGAGCAGTTCTTC
CDR3aa: CASSPSGRWNEQFF
d_gene: TRBD2
v_gene: TRBV5-1
j_gene: TRBJ2-1
abundance: -

CDR3nt: TGTGCCAGCAGCCTTGGAGCTAGCGGGAGCATTGAGCAGTTCTTC
CDR3aa: CASSLGASGSIEQFF
d_gene: TRBD2
v_gene: TRBV11-2
j_gene: TRBJ2-1
abundance: -

CDR3nt: TGTGCCAGTAGTCGGAATTCTGGTGAAAAACTGTTTTTT
CDR3aa: CASSRNSGEKLFF
d_gene: -
v_gene: TRBV19
j_gene: TRBJ1-4
abundance: -

CDR3nt: TGCGCCAGCAGCTTGGAAAACATTCAGTACTTC
CDR3aa: CASSLENIQYF
d_gene: -
v_gene: TRBV5-1
j_gene: TRBJ2-4
abundance: -

CDR3nt: TGTGCCAGTAGTACCCCCCGTGGCTACACCTTC
CDR3aa: CASSTPRGYTF
d_gene: -
v_gene: TRBV19
j_gene: TRBJ1-2
abundance: -

CDR3nt: TGTGCCAGCAGAGACCCGAACAGGGTTCGCAATGAGCAGTTCTTC
CDR3aa: CASRDPNRVRNEQFF
d_gene: -
v_gene: TRBV11-3
j_gene: TRBJ2-1
abundance: -

CDR3nt: TGTGCCAGCAGTTCCACACCAGGACTAGATGGCTACACCTTC
CDR3aa: CASSSTPGLDGYTF
d_gene: -
v_gene: TRBV6-5
j_gene: TRBJ1-2
abundance: medium-sized

CDR3nt: TGCGCCAGCAGCCAATCAACTAACGACCGAAACATTCAGTACTTC
CDR3aa: CASSQSTNDRNIQYF
d_gene: -
v_gene: TRBV5-1
j_gene: TRBJ2-4
abundance: -

CDR3nt: TGTGCCAGCAGCGCCTCCAGGACAGGGTCGAACGAGCAGTTCTTC
CDR3aa: CASSASRTGSNEQFF
d_gene: TRBD1
v_gene: TRBV13
j_gene: TRBJ2-1
abundance: -

CDR3nt: TGTGCCAGCAGTACACGGACAGACGGTAATGAAAAACTGTTTTTT
CDR3aa: CASSTRTDGNEKLFF
d_gene: -
v_gene: TRBV7-2
j_gene: TRBJ1-4
abundance: -

CDR3nt: TGTGCCACCAGCAGGGCTCCGGAGGTTAACTATGGCTACACCTTC
CDR3aa: CATSRAPEVNYGYTF
d_gene: -
v_gene: TRBV15
j_gene: TRBJ1-2
abundance: -

CDR3nt: TGCGCCAGCAGCCAAGATACCCAGGGGGACTCTGGAAACACCATATATTTT
CDR3aa: CASSQDTQGDSGNTIYF
d_gene: TRBD1
v_gene: TRBV4-1
j_gene: TRBJ1-3
abundance: -